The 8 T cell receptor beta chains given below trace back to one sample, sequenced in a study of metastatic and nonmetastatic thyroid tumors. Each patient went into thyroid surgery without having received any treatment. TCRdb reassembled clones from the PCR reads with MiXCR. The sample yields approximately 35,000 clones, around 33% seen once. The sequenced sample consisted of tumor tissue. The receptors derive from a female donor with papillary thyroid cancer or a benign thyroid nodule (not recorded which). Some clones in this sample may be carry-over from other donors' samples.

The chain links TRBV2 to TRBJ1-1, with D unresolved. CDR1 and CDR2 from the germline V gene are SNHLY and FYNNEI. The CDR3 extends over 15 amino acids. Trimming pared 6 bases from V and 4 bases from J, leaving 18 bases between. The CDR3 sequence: CASRDPLLGSTEAFF. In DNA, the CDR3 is TGTGCCAGCAGAGACCCCCTTCTTGGGAGCACTGAAGCTTTCTTT.

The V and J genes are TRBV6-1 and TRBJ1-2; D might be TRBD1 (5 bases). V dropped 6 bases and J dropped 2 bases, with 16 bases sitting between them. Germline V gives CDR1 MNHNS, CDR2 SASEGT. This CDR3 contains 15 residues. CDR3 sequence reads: CASRETGTVNYGYTF. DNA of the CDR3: TGTGCCAGCAGAGAAACAGGAACCGTAAACTATGGCTACACCTTC.

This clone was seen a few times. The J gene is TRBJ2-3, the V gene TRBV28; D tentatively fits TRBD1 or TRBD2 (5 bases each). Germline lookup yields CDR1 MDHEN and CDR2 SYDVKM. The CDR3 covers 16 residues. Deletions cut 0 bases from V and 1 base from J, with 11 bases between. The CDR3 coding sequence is TGTGCCAGCAGTTTATGGGGGGAGAAGGGCACAGATACGCAGTATTTT. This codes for CASSLWGEKGTDTQYF.

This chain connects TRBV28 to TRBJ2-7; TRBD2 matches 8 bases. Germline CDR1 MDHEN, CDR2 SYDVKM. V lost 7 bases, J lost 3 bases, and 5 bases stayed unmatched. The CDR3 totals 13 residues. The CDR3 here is CASTSAGVYEQYF. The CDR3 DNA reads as TGTGCCAGCACCTCAGCGGGAGTCTACGAGCAGTACTTC.

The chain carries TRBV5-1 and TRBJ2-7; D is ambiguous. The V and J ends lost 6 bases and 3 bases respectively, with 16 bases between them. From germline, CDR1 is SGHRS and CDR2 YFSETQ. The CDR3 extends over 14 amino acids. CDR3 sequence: CASKVVLQDYEQYF. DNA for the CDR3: TGCGCCAGCAAGGTGGTACTCCAAGACTACGAGCAGTACTTC. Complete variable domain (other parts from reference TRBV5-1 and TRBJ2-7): KAGVTQTPRYLIKTRGQQVTLSCSPISGHRSVSWYQQTPGQGLQFLFEYFSETQRNKGNFPGRFSGRQFSNSRSEMNVSTLELGDSALYLCASKVVLQDYEQYFGPGTRLTVT.

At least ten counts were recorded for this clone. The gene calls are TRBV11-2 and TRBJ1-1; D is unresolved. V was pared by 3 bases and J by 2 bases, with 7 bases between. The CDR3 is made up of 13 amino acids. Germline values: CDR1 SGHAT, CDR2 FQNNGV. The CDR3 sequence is CASSLGRNTEAFF. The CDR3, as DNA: TGTGCCAGCAGCTTGGGGAGAAACACTGAAGCTTTCTTT.

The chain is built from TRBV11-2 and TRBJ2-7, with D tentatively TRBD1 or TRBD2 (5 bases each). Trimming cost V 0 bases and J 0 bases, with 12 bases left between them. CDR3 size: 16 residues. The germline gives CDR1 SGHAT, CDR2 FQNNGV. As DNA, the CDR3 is TGTGCCAGCAGCTTAGATTTACGGGGACCCTCCTACGAGCAGTACTTC. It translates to CASSLDLRGPSYEQYF.

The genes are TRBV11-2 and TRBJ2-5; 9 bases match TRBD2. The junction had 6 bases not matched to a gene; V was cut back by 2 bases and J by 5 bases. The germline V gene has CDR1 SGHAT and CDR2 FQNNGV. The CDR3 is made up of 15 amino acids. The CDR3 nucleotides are TGTGCCAGCAGCTTACTTGGGACTAGCAGTGAGACCCAGTACTTC. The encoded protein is CASSLLGTSSETQYF.